This T cell receptor beta chain was identified during a study of Tregs in tolerant kidney transplant recipients. On this clone itself: Read coverage stops 3 residues before the CDR3 terminus; the germline J gene supplies the remainder.

The V gene lost 3 bases and the J gene lost 0 bases, with 6 bases spanning the gap. CDR1 DFQATT and CDR2 SNEGSKA come from the germline V gene (reference sequence). This CDR3 has 13 amino acids. TCRdb's table, derived via immunoSEQ multiplex PCR, lists solely in-frame clones and lacks some. This sample's clone table lists about 48,000 clones. V usage is TRBV20-1 and J usage is TRBJ1-5; D is undetermined. This specimen consisted of CD4+ T cells from blood, obtained before the transplant. This TCR came from a human donor who received a combined kidney and bone marrow transplant. The CDR3 bases that were read are TGCAGTGCTAGCCAGGATAGCAATCAGCCC. Translated: CSASQDSNQP. The entire CDR3 is CSASQDSNQPQHF.